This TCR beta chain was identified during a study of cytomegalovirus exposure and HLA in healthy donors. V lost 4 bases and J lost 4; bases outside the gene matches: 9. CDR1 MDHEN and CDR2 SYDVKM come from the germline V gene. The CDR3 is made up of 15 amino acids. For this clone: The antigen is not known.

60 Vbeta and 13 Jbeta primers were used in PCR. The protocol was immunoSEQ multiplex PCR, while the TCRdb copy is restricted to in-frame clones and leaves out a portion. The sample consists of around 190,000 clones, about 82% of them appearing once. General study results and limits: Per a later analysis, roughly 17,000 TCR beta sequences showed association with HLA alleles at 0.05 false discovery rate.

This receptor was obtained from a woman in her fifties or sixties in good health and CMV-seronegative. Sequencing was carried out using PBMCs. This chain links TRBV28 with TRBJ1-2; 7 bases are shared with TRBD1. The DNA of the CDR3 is TGTGCCAGCAGTTACCGGGACAGTTTCCTCTATGGCTACACCTTC. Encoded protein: CASSYRDSFLYGYTF.